A selection of T cell receptor beta chains follows, all from one sample in a study of siplizumab effects on memory and regulatory T cells. Measured with immunoSEQ multiplex PCR; TCRdb has only the in-frame clones, and not every one. The profile shows about 100,000 clones, about 93% of them singletons. Material for sequencing was non-Treg CD4+ T cells sorted from blood. These receptors were taken from a human donor in good health. Both conserved end residues are trimmed from each CDR3.

J | length | V | CDR3
TRBJ2-7 | 12 | TRBV11-1 | ASSSDRVSYEQY
TRBJ1-1 | 12 | TRBV19 | ASTKPRGRTEAF
TRBJ2-7 | 11 | TRBV6-1 | ASGIPSGYEQY
TRBJ2-1 | 15 | TRBV25-1 | ASSKRKGASGDNEQF
TRBJ1-2 | 12 | TRBV5-1 | ASSLASEGSGYT
TRBJ2-3 | 13 | TRBV6-5 | ASSHGALSTDTQY
TRBJ1-2 | 12 | TRBV7-2 | ASSLETGGYGYT
TRBJ2-5 | 12 | TRBV6-5 | ASSYSRIQETQY
TRBJ1-2 | 15 | TRBV7-8 | ASSLASLDRANYGYT
TRBJ1-2 | 13 | TRBV5-1 | ASSLSGTGVGGYT
. | 12 | TRBV28 | ASYPTGEPYEQY
TRBJ1-2 | 11 | TRBV4-1 | ASSQTGKHGYT
TRBJ1-1 | 11 | TRBV30 | AWSPGRNTEAF
TRBJ2-1 | 13 | TRBV6-6 | ASSRERDGNNEQF
TRBJ1-1 | 11 | TRBV30 | AWSSRTDTEAF
TRBJ1-1 | 14 | TRBV27 | ASSFARVSRNSEAF
TRBJ2-7 | 14 | TRBV28 | ASRPTDRGTRYEQY
TRBJ2-3 | 13 | TRBV10-1 | ASSESPGGADTQY
TRBJ1-1 | 12 | TRBV9 | ASSRGGENTEAF
TRBJ2-1 | 16 | TRBV5-1 | ASSLVGLGRGAVNEQF
TRBJ1-3 | 12 | TRBV7-6 | ASSLGVSGNTIY
TRBJ2-7 | 11 | TRBV5-1 | ASSHGTGDEQY
TRBJ2-5 | 12 | TRBV14 | ASSQDSLVGTQY
TRBJ1-1 | 13 | TRBV5-1 | ASSRSTGANTEAF
TRBJ2-1 | 14 | TRBV15 | ATSRRLAGLYNEQF
TRBJ2-3 | 12 | TRBV5-1 | ASSTQAISDTQY
TRBJ2-7 | 11 | TRBV14 | ASSRAGLPEQY
TRBJ1-4 | 13 | TRBV7-2 | ASSLVRTANEKLF
TRBJ2-3 | 15 | TRBV7-3 | ASSLRGTSGSRDTQY
. | 10 | TRBV6-4 | ATLDSSYEQY
TRBJ2-7 | 12 | TRBV10-2 | ASRESGRAYEQY
TRBJ2-6 | 13 | TRBV5-1 | ASSFEGSGANVLT
TRBJ1-4 | 11 | TRBV7-9 | ASSLPLIEKLF
TRBJ2-1 | 15 | TRBV4-2 | ASSQGRSGRRYNEQF
TRBJ1-2 | 12 | TRBV23-1 | ASSPAASKNGYT
TRBJ1-6 | 11 | TRBV6-1 | ASGPNRNSPLH
TRBJ2-7 | 14 | TRBV4-2 | ASSQDPGTGAYEQY
TRBJ2-1 | 13 | TRBV19 | ASSYTRGNYNEQF
TRBJ2-6 | 16 | TRBV5-1 | ASSLPRASPSGANVLT
TRBJ1-2 | 12 | TRBV5-1 | ASSLTGAIDGYT
TRBJ2-3 | 14 | TRBV29-1 | SVEDSLQGSTDTQY
TRBJ2-3 | 10 | TRBV13 | ASSLVRDTQY
TRBJ2-7 | 14 | TRBV19 | ASSTPTSGSYYEQY
TRBJ2-3 | 11 | TRBV7-3 | ASSFGGTDTQY
TRBJ2-1 | 14 | TRBV14 | ASSQLGTGAYNEQF
TRBJ2-3 | 14 | TRBV5-1 | ASSLKASGNTDTQY
TRBJ2-2 | 13 | TRBV28 | ASSLGPFNTGELF
TRBJ1-1 | 14 | TRBV9 | ASSVGTGMGNTEAF
TRBJ2-1 | 13 | TRBV21-1 | ASTSRTSGREGQF
TRBJ1-1 | 10 | TRBV29-1 | SVDRGNTEAF
TRBJ1-1 | 11 | TRBV6-5 | ASSDTRDTEAF
TRBJ2-7 | 13 | TRBV28 | ASSGVVLRAHEQY
TRBJ2-5 | 11 | TRBV11-3 | ASSLNWGETQY
TRBJ1-1 | 14 | TRBV5-4 | ASSPHTGVKNTEAF
TRBJ1-2 | 11 | TRBV9 | ASSLGGNGGYT